Presented here are 24 T cell receptor beta chains from one specimen sequenced in a study of blood T cell repertoires in COVID-19. The protocol was immunoSEQ multiplex PCR, while the TCRdb copy is restricted to in-frame clones and leaves out a portion. Among about 250,000 clones listed, 70% to 90% were seen once. The sample taken for sequencing was PBMCs or T cells enriched from blood (not recorded which). Receptors were obtained from a woman aged 25 to 45 who had recovered from COVID-19.

The chain uses TRBV19 and TRBJ1-5; TRBD1 agrees at 9 bases. The CDR3 spans 18 residues. V lost 5 bases to trimming and J lost 0 bases; unmatched junction nucleotides: 11. Looked up from germline, CDR1 is LNHDA and CDR2 is SQIVND (reference sequence). The CDR3 DNA reads as TGTGCCAGTAGTCACTCGGGACAGGGAGTAAGTAGCAATCAGCCCCAGCATTTT. It yields the protein CASSHSGQGVSSNQPQHF. The variable domain in full, with the rest retrieved from reference TRBV19 and TRBJ1-5, is DGGITQSPKYLFRKEGQNVTLSCEQNLNHDAMYWYRQDPGQGLRLIYYSQIVNDFQKGDIAEGYSVSREKKESFPLTVTSAQKNPTAFYLCASSHSGQGVSSNQPQHFGDGTRLSIL.

The V and J genes are TRBV4-2 and TRBJ2-3; the match to TRBD2 covers 9 bases. The CDR3 loop spans 17 amino acids. Germline V gives CDR1 LGHNA, CDR2 YNFKEQ. Unmatched junction bases numbered 9, after V lost 0 bases and J lost 5 bases. CDR3 DNA: TGTGCCAGCAGCCAAGACGCTAGCGGGAACTCGGGAGATACGCAGTATTTT. Encoded protein: CASSQDASGNSGDTQYF.

The chain combines TRBV5-4 with TRBJ2-3; TRBD2 matches 7 bases. CDR1 and CDR2 (germline): SGHNT, YYREEE (reference sequence). The CDR3 loop spans 15 amino acids. V shed 4 bases, J shed 1 base, and the junction held 6 bases outside the gene matches. CDR3 sequence reads: CASSPTLAGTDTQYF. The CDR3 DNA reads as TGTGCCAGCAGCCCCACCCTAGCGGGCACAGATACGCAGTATTTT.

The chain employs TRBV4-1 and TRBJ2-3; TRBD2 matches at 9 bases. Per the germline V gene, CDR1 is MGHRA and CDR2 is YSYEKL. The CDR3 sequence is 15 residues long. J gave up 8 bases and V 1 base, and 7 bases lay outside the gene matches. CDR3 in amino acids: CASSQVAGAGGTQYF. Here the CDR3 DNA reads TGCGCCAGCAGCCAAGTAGCGGGGGCGGGGGGTACGCAGTATTTT.

V and J are TRBV11-2 and TRBJ2-7; 11 nucleotides match TRBD2. Germline CDR1 reads SGHAT; CDR2 reads FQNNGV. The ends lost 4 bases at V and 0 bases at J; junction bases unmatched: 5. The CDR3 is 16 residues long. The CDR3 nucleotides read TGTGCCAGCAGCTCCTTAGCGGGGGGGCCCTCCTACGAGCAGTACTTC. This gives the protein CASSSLAGGPSYEQYF.

The rearrangement links TRBV9 to TRBJ2-2; D possibly corresponds to TRBD2 (5 bases). The V gene lost 4 bases and the J gene lost 6 bases, with 13 bases spanning the gap. This CDR3 contains 14 residues. Germline CDR1 reads SGDLS; CDR2 reads YYNGEE. The CDR3 coding sequence is TGTGCCAGCAGCCCCCGTGAGGGATCCGGGGAGCTGTTTTTT. Translated, it gives CASSPREGSGELFF.

This clone has just one count. The chain couples TRBV19 to TRBJ1-2, with 7 bases aligning to TRBD1. The CDR3 has 12 amino acids. The V gene's germline CDR1 is LNHDA and CDR2 SQIVND (reference sequence). The DNA for the CDR3 is TGTGGGACCCGACAGGGAAACTATGGCTACACCTTC. Amino acids: CGTRQGNYGYTF.

This chain uses TRBV19 with TRBJ1-6, with no clear D. Trimming took off 2 bases at V and 3 bases at J, with 11 bases between the two ends. From germline, CDR1 is LNHDA and CDR2 SQIVND (reference sequence). CDR3 length equals 16 residues. Here the CDR3 DNA reads TGTGCCAGTAGTATAACGGCAGGCCTCTATAATTCACCCCTCCACTTT. Its translation: CASSITAGLYNSPLHF.

This clone was observed a handful of times. This sample also contains other DNA sequences that code for the same CDR3. The CDR3 DNA follows: TGTGCCAGCAGTGAAGCGCTTCGACTAGCGGGAATCTACGAGCAGTACTTC. As protein: CASSEALRLAGIYEQYF. V gene TRBV6-1 combines with J gene TRBJ2-7; TRBD2 agrees at 11 bases. Germline V gives CDR1 MNHNS, CDR2 SASEGT. The length of the CDR3 is 17 residues. V trimming: 0 bases; J trimming: 3 bases; junction bases outside the gene matches: 7.

This clone came up a few times. The chain combines TRBV5-1 with TRBJ1-2; D may be TRBD1 (6 bases). V lost 4 bases to trimming and J lost 4 bases, with 11 bases between them. The CDR3 extends over 13 amino acids. CDR1 is SGHRS and CDR2 is YFSETQ in the germline V gene. The CDR3 sequence is CASSPGQLYGYTF. CDR3 sequence (DNA): TGCGCCAGCAGCCCGGGACAACTCTATGGCTACACCTTC.

This clone has more than one count but fewer than ten. CDR3 sequence reads: CASSPGQPREQYF. CDR3 DNA: TGTGCCAGCAGCCCGGGACAGCCTCGCGAGCAGTACTTC. The genes are TRBV3-1 (or the pseudogene TRBV3-2) and TRBJ2-7; 7 nucleotides align to TRBD1. Germline CDR1 is LGHDT and CDR2 is YNNKEL (reference sequence). Trimming removed 4 bases from V and 6 bases from J; junction bases left unmatched: 6. This CDR3 has 13 amino acids.

This chain joins TRBV15 and TRBJ2-6, with TRBD2 matching over 12 bases. Per the germline V gene, CDR1 is LNHNV and CDR2 is YYDKDF (reference sequence). This CDR3 region has 19 residues. Germline trimming cut 0 bases from V and 1 base from J; bases unmatched to any gene: 4. The CDR3 nucleotides read TGTGCCACCAGCAGAGAGACTAGCGGGGGCCCGTCTGGGGCCAACGTCCTGACTTTC. Its translation is CATSRETSGGPSGANVLTF.

The chain recombines TRBV19 with TRBJ1-2; D gene unclear. Germline V gene data show CDR1 as LNHDA and CDR2 as SQIVND (reference sequence). The length of the CDR3 is 13 residues. The germline V and J ends were trimmed by 9 bases and 3 bases, with 14 bases remaining between them. The CDR3 DNA follows: TGTGCCAGCCGAGGGCCAGAGCACTATGGCTACACCTTC. This codes for CASRGPEHYGYTF.

This sequence joins TRBV6-5 and TRBJ1-6; TRBD1 aligns across 7 bases. From germline, CDR1 is MNHEY and CDR2 SVGAGI. Trimming cost V 3 bases and J 7 bases; bases outside gene matches: 6. This CDR3 spans 15 amino acids. This CDR3 reads CASSYRTGGNSPLHF. Here the CDR3 DNA reads TGTGCCAGCAGTTATCGGACAGGTGGGAATTCACCCCTCCACTTT.

This rearrangement joins TRBV9 to TRBJ2-2, with 11 bases that match TRBD2. The CDR3 is made up of 20 amino acids. Losses at the gene ends were 0 bases for V and 0 bases for J; bases not matched to a gene: 10. Germline values: CDR1 SGDLS, CDR2 YYNGEE. Here the CDR3 DNA reads TGTGCCAGCAGCGTAGTGACGAGACTAGCGGGAAAAACGAACACCGGGGAGCTGTTTTTT. Its translation is CASSVVTRLAGKTNTGELFF.

This chain's CDR3 is CASSVGDTGELFF. The CDR3 coding sequence is TGTGCCAGCAGCGTAGGCGACACCGGGGAGCTGTTTTTT. The chain combines TRBV9 with TRBJ2-2; D uncertain. Trimming took off 0 bases at V and 3 bases at J, with 3 bases between the two ends. The CDR3 spans 13 residues. Germline CDR1 reads SGDLS; CDR2 reads YYNGEE.

The V and J genes are TRBV11-2 and TRBJ2-3; weak D call: TRBD2 (6 bases). CDR3 length: 14 residues. CDR1 SGHAT and CDR2 FQNNGV come from the germline V gene. The V end lost 8 bases, the J end lost 0 bases, and 12 bases lay between the germline ends. CDR3 amino acids: CASGRRESTDTQYF. The DNA for the CDR3 is TGTGCCAGCGGACGGAGGGAAAGCACAGATACGCAGTATTTT.

V gene TRBV20-1 combines with J gene TRBJ2-7; 8 bases are a match to TRBD1. V shed 3 bases, J shed 4 bases, and the junction held 5 bases outside the gene matches. Germline V gene lookup returns CDR1 DFQATT and CDR2 SNEGSKA (reference sequence). CDR3 size: 13 residues. CDR3 nucleotides: TGCAGTGCTAGTCAGGGGGCGGCGTACGAGCAGTACTTC. Its translation is CSASQGAAYEQYF.

The chain recombines TRBV7-9 with TRBJ1-1; a possible D gene is TRBD1 (6 bases). CDR1 SEHNR and CDR2 FQNEAQ come from the germline V gene (reference sequence). The germline V and J ends were trimmed by 9 bases and 0 bases, with 17 bases remaining between them. There are 15 residues in the CDR3. The CDR3 nucleotides read TGTGCCAGTCGACCGAAGGACAGACTGAACACTGAAGCTTTCTTT. This gives the protein CASRPKDRLNTEAFF.

The chain is built from TRBV7-2 and TRBJ1-2, with 10 bases fitting TRBD1. V lost 3 bases and J lost 0; bases outside the gene matches: 10. The germline CDR1 and CDR2 sequences are SGHTA and FQGNSA. This CDR3 comprises 18 residues. CDR3 region: CASSFVPGQGTANYGYTF. CDR3 in DNA: TGTGCCAGCAGCTTTGTCCCGGGACAGGGGACGGCTAACTATGGCTACACCTTC.

This clone has just a few counts. V and J are TRBV7-2 and TRBJ2-2; perhaps TRBD1 as D (6 bases). V was cut by 5 bases and J by 6 bases, with 19 bases left in between. The CDR3 extends over 16 amino acids. Germline V lookup: CDR1 SGHTA, CDR2 FQGNSA. In nucleotides, the CDR3 is TGTGCCAGCAGCCCCGTGCACCCAGGGGTGGCCGGGGAGCTGTTTTTT. It encodes CASSPVHPGVAGELFF.

The V gene is TRBV28, the J gene TRBJ1-4; no clear D gene. This CDR3 region has 15 residues. Germline values: CDR1 MDHEN, CDR2 SYDVKM. V shed 1 base and J shed 8 bases, with 14 bases lying between them. The CDR3 DNA is TGTGCCAGCAGTTTATCCCTCCTCGGCGGAGAAAAACTGTTTTTT. Translating it yields CASSLSLLGGEKLFF. Drawing the rest from reference TRBV28 and TRBJ1-4, the complete variable domain is DVKVTQSSRYLVKRTGEKVFLECVQDMDHENMFWYRQDPGLGLRLIYFSYDVKMKEKGDIPEGYSVSREKKERFSLILESASTNQTSMYLCASSLSLLGGEKLFFGSGTQLSVL.

V is TRBV7-9 and J is TRBJ1-3; D not resolved. The V end lost 5 bases, the J end lost 4 bases, and 12 bases lay between the germline ends. Germline CDR1 is SEHNR and CDR2 is FQNEAQ (reference sequence). This CDR3 spans 14 amino acids. The CDR3 region has the DNA TGTGCCAGCAGCCTCGGGTACTCCGGAAACACCATATATTTT. Translation: CASSLGYSGNTIYF.

This clone was detected only a few times. The V call is TRBV4-2, the J call TRBJ1-1, with 8 bases that match TRBD1. V lost 0 bases, J lost 2 bases, and 2 bases stayed unmatched. Germline V lookup: CDR1 LGHNA, CDR2 YNFKEQ. CDR3 length: 15 residues. CDR3 residues: CASSQDTGGNTEAFF. The CDR3 bases are TGTGCCAGCAGCCAAGATACAGGGGGAAACACTGAAGCTTTCTTT.